This TCR beta chain derives from a study of control samples from healthy donors and cancer patients (dated by TCRdb to about 2020). The library relied on the immunoSEQ multiplex PCR assay. TCRdb's version of the immuneACCESS table is confined to in-frame rearrangements and falls short of the full clone set. An unresolved V gene accounts for under half of the shortfall where checked; the remainder is of unknown origin. This sample gives just under 80,000 clones in total; around 90% of them show up just once. In total, the top ten clones hold 1.9% of the sample. As concerns this clone: No antigen is known for it. No qualities accompany the bases; no much larger clone lies one base away.

Relative to germline, V is 3 bases shorter and J is 4 bases shorter, with 16 bases between their ends. There are 14 amino acids in the CDR3, from cysteine to phenylalanine inclusive. The retained sequence is limited to the CDR3, 42 bases, with the frame set at the first base. Taken from the germline V gene (reference sequence), the CDR1 and CDR2 loops are DFQATT and SNEGSKA. In this chain, TRBV20-1 is recombined with TRBJ2-7, with the D gene call left open. The sample comprised PBMCs. The receptor's source is a woman aged 55 to 70 with head and neck cancer. The sequence in DNA is TGCAGTGCTAGTGCGATAAGAAACGTTTACGAGCAGTACTTC. Its translation reads: CSASAIRNVYEQYF.